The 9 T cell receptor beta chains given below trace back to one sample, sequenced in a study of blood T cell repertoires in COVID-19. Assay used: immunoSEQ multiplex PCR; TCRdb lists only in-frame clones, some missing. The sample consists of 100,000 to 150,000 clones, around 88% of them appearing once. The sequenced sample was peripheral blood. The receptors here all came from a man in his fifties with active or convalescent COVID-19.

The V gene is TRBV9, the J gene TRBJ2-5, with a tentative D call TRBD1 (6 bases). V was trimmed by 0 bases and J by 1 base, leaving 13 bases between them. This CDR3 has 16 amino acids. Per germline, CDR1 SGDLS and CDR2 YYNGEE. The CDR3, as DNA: TGTGCCAGCAGCGTAGTGCCCAGGGACACCCAAGAGACCCAGTACTTC. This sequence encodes CASSVVPRDTQETQYF.

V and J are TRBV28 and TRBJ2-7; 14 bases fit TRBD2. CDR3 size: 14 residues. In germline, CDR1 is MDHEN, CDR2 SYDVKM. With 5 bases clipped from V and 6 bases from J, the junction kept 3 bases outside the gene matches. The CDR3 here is CASSGTSGRGEQYF. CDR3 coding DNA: TGTGCCAGCAGTGGGACTAGCGGGAGAGGCGAGCAGTACTTC.

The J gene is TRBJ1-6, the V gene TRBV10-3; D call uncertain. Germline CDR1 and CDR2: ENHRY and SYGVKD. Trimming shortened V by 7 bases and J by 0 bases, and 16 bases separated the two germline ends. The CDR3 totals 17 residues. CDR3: CAIKIRETFSYNSPLHF. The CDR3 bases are TGTGCCATCAAAATCCGGGAAACCTTCTCCTATAATTCACCCCTCCACTTT.

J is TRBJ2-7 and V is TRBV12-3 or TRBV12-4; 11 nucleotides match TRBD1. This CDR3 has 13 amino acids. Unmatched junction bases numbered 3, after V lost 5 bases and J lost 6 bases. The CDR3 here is CASSRTGGGEQYF. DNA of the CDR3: TGTGCCAGCAGTCGGACAGGGGGCGGCGAGCAGTACTTC.

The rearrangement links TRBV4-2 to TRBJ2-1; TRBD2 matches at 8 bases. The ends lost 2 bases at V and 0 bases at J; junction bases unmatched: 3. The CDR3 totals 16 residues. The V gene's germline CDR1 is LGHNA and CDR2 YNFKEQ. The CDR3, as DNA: TGTGCCAGCAGCCAACGTAGCGGGACCTCCTACAATGAGCAGTTCTTC. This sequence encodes CASSQRSGTSYNEQFF.

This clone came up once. CDR3 DNA sequence: TGTGCCAGCAGTACACAGGGTCCGTACGAGCAGTACTTC. This codes for CASSTQGPYEQYF. The chain couples TRBV28 to TRBJ2-7; TRBD1 is a possible D gene (6 bases). Germline-derived CDR1 and CDR2 are MDHEN and SYDVKM. This CDR3 has 13 amino acids. With 5 bases removed from V and 4 bases from J, the gap between germline ends came to 12 bases. Supplemented by reference TRBV28 and TRBJ2-7, the full variable domain reads DVKVTQSSRYLVKRTGEKVFLECVQDMDHENMFWYRQDPGLGLRLIYFSYDVKMKEKGDIPEGYSVSREKKERFSLILESASTNQTSMYLCASSTQGPYEQYFGPGTRLTVT.

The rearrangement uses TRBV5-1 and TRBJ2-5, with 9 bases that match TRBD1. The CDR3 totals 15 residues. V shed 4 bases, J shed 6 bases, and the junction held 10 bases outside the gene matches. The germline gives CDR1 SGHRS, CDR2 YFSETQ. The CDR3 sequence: CASSIDRGSVKTQYF. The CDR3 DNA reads TGCGCCAGCAGCATTGACAGGGGGTCGGTTAAGACCCAGTACTTC. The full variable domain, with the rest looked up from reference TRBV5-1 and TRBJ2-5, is KAGVTQTPRYLIKTRGQQVTLSCSPISGHRSVSWYQQTPGQGLQFLFEYFSETQRNKGNFPGRFSGRQFSNSRSEMNVSTLELGDSALYLCASSIDRGSVKTQYFGPGTRLLVL.

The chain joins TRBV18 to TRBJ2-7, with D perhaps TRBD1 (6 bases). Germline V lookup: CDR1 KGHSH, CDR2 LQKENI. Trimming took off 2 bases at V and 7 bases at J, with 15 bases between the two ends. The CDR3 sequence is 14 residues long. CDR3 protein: CASSPVTGGPEQYF. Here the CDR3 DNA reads TGTGCCAGCTCACCAGTGACAGGAGGACCGGAGCAGTACTTC.

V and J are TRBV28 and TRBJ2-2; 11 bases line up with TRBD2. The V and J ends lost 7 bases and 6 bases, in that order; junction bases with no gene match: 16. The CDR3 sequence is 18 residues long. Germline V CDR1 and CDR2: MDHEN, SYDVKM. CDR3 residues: CASTDWTSGRLGSGELFF. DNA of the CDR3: TGTGCCAGCACGGACTGGACTAGCGGGCGTTTGGGGTCCGGGGAGCTGTTTTTT.